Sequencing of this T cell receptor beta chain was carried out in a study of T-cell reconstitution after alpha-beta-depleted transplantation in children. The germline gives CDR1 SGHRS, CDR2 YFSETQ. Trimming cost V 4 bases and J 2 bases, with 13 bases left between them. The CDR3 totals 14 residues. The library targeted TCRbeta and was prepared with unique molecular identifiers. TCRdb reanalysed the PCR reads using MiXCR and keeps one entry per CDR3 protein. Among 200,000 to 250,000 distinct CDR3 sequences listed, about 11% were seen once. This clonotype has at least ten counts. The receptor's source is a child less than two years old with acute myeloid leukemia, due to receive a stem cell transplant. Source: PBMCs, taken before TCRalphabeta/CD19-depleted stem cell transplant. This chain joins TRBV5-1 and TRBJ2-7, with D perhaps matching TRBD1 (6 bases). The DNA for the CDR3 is TGCGCCAGCAGCCTCGAAGGGGGTACCTACGAGCAGTACTTC. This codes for CASSLEGGTYEQYF.